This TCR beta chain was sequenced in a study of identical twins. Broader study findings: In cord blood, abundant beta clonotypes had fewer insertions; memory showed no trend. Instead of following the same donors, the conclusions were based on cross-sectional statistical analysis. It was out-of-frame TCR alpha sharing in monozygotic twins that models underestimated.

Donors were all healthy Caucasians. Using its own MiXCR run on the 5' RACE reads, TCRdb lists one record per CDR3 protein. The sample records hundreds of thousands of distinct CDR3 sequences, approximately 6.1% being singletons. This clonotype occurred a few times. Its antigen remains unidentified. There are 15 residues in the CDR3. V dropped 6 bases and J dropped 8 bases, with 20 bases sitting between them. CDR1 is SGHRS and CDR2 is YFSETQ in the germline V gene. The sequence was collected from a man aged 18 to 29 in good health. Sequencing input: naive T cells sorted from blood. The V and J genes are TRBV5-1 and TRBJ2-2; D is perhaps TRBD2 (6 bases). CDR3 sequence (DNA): TGCGCCAGCACTGCGGGACGCCTGATGGTAGGGGAGCTGTTTTTT. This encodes CASTAGRLMVGELFF.